Below, 13 T cell receptor beta chains from the same sample are listed, as sequenced in a study of T cell changes during pregnancy in multiple sclerosis. Sequencing used immunoSEQ multiplex PCR; TCRdb keeps in-frame clones, though not all of them. The sample consists of 40,000 to 50,000 clones, roughly 89% of them appearing once. Here the sequenced sample was CD4+ T cells from peripheral blood mononuclear cells, taken in the first trimester of pregnancy. These receptors were collected from a female donor with multiple sclerosis, enrolled in a pregnancy study.

This clone was recorded once. The chain links TRBV4-1 to TRBJ2-6; no definite D call. Germline CDR1 MGHRA, CDR2 YSYEKL. Trimming cost V 4 bases and J 4 bases, with 8 bases left between them. The CDR3 is 14 residues long. The CDR3 coding sequence is TGCGCCAGCAGCCGGGCTTCCGGGGCCAACGTCCTGACTTTC. It specifies CASSRASGANVLTF.

The chain has TRBV9 and TRBJ2-7, with D perhaps TRBD1 (6 bases). The CDR3 has 13 residues. CDR1 and CDR2 (germline): SGDLS, YYNGEE. V was clipped by 4 bases and J by 0 bases, with 8 bases between them. CDR3 DNA: TGTGCCAGCAGCCCGGGACACTCCTACGAGCAGTACTTC. This sequence encodes CASSPGHSYEQYF.

The chain links TRBV7-2 to TRBJ2-5; D is perhaps TRBD2 (6 bases). The ends were cut back, 3 bases at V and 5 bases at J, with 10 bases in the middle. The CDR3 sequence is 13 residues long. The V gene's germline CDR1 is SGHTA and CDR2 FQGNSA. CDR3 protein: CASSFRDWETQYF. The CDR3 DNA reads as TGTGCCAGCAGCTTCAGGGACTGGGAGACCCAGTACTTC.

V gene TRBV25-1 combines with J gene TRBJ2-6; D gene ambiguous. Trimming cost V 3 bases and J 0 bases, with 12 bases left between them. Germline V gene sequence: CDR1 MGHDK, CDR2 SYGVNS. This CDR3 is 17 amino acids long. CDR3 sequence reads: CASSDTPQSSGANVLTF. Written as DNA, the CDR3 is TGTGCCAGCAGTGATACACCACAGAGCTCTGGGGCCAACGTCCTGACTTTC. Filled out from reference TRBV25-1 and TRBJ2-6, the complete variable domain reads EADIYQTPRYLVIGTGKKITLECSQTMGHDKMYWYQQDPGMELHLIHYSYGVNSTEKGDLSSESTVSRIRTEHFPLTLESARPSHTSQYLCASSDTPQSSGANVLTFGAGSRLTVL.

This clone occurred a few times. This chain joins TRBV2 and TRBJ1-5; the match to TRBD1 covers 8 bases. Germline lookup yields CDR1 SNHLY and CDR2 FYNNEI. This CDR3 region has 15 residues. The V and J ends lost 4 bases and 4 bases, in that order; junction bases with no gene match: 6. CDR3 bases: TGTGCCAGCAGTGTGATCGGACAGGGTAATCAGCCCCAGCATTTT. Residues: CASSVIGQGNQPQHF.

The chain links TRBV19 to TRBJ1-1; D might be TRBD1 (5 bases). CDR3 size: 13 residues. From germline, CDR1 is LNHDA and CDR2 SQIVND (reference sequence). The V and J ends lost 5 bases and 3 bases respectively, with 10 bases between them. As DNA, the CDR3 is TGTGCCAGTAGTCTTAACAGGCACACTGAAGCTTTCTTT. It encodes CASSLNRHTEAFF.

V usage is TRBV19 and J usage is TRBJ2-7; 8 bases are a match to TRBD1. The CDR3 contains 16 residues. Germline loops: CDR1 LNHDA, CDR2 SQIVND (reference sequence). With V trimmed by 6 bases and J by 1 base, 11 bases remained unmatched. The CDR3 here is CASRTRSGTGSYEQYF. The DNA for the CDR3 is TGTGCCAGTAGGACCCGCTCCGGGACAGGATCCTACGAGCAGTACTTC.

CDR3 amino acids: CASTEQGRTEAFF. CDR3 bases: TGTGCCAGCACCGAACAGGGACGGACTGAAGCTTTCTTT. The gene calls are TRBV6-6 and TRBJ1-1; a possible D gene is TRBD1 (6 bases). Trimming stripped 7 bases from V and 5 bases from J, with 14 bases between. This CDR3 has 13 residues. CDR1 and CDR2 (germline): MNHNY, SVGAGI (reference sequence).

This chain joins TRBV18 and TRBJ2-3, with TRBD2 as a possible D gene (6 bases). V lost 1 base and J 1 base, leaving 9 bases between the germline ends. CDR3 length: 15 amino acids. The germline gives CDR1 KGHSH, CDR2 LQKENI. The CDR3 DNA sequence: TGTGCCAGCTCACCACGCGGCGGGGGCACAGATACGCAGTATTTT. Amino acid sequence: CASSPRGGGTDTQYF.

CDR3 bases: TGCAGCTTTTTGCCGTCGGGGAGGGGCACTGAAGCTTTCTTT. Translating it yields CSFLPSGRGTEAFF. The gene calls are TRBV29-1 and TRBJ1-1; D might be TRBD1 (5 bases). Germline V gene data show CDR1 as SQVTM and CDR2 as ANQGSEA. V lost 8 bases to trimming and J lost 4 bases, with 20 bases between them. The CDR3 has 14 residues.

The chain recombines TRBV19 with TRBJ2-4; tentative D call: TRBD1 (6 bases). Germline CDR1 and CDR2: LNHDA and SQIVND (reference sequence). The V and J ends lost 10 bases and 6 bases respectively, with 16 bases between them. This CDR3 spans 13 amino acids. The CDR3 DNA reads TGTGCCACTAGGGAACAGGGCATAAACATTCAGTACTTC. Amino acid sequence: CATREQGINIQYF. Full variable domain (missing parts from reference TRBV19 and TRBJ2-4): DGGITQSPKYLFRKEGQNVTLSCEQNLNHDAMYWYRQDPGQGLRLIYYSQIVNDFQKGDIAEGYSVSREKKESFPLTVTSAQKNPTAFYLCATREQGINIQYFGAGTRLSVL.

This clone was detected only once. The rearrangement joins TRBV6-5 to TRBJ1-3; 8 nucleotides align to TRBD1. The CDR3 runs 16 residues. V was clipped by 4 bases and J by 4 bases; unmatched bases: 9. Germline-derived CDR1 and CDR2 are MNHEY and SVGAGI. CDR3 residues: CASSLRTGTGGNTIYF. CDR3 coding DNA: TGTGCCAGCAGTTTACGGACAGGGACGGGGGGAAACACCATATATTTT.

The chain uses TRBV5-6 and TRBJ2-1; weak D call: TRBD1 (6 bases). In germline, CDR1 is SGHDT, CDR2 YYEEEE. V lost 5 bases and J 11 bases, leaving 17 bases between the germline ends. CDR3 length equals 13 residues. CDR3 nucleotide sequence: TGTGCCAGCAGTCGTGTCCCCGGACAGCAGCAGTTCTTC. Translating it yields CASSRVPGQQQFF.